This entry lists 10 T cell receptor beta chains sequenced from one sample in a study of blood T cells in healthy people across ages. The use of a sample-barcoded 5' primer and a J-beta primer mix characterized a second PCR of roughly 6 to 11 cycles. Via MiXCR, TCRdb re-called the 5' RACE reads, giving one row per CDR3 protein. The sample lists 1.5 million to 2 million distinct CDR3 sequences; roughly 27% were seen once. The sample consisted of blood. These TCRs come from a woman aged 25-40 years in good health.

The chain joins TRBV6-1 to TRBJ2-4; D might be TRBD2 (5 bases). Germline CDR1 is MNHNS and CDR2 is SASEGT. The V and J ends lost 6 bases and 0 bases respectively, with 21 bases between them. The CDR3 is 18 residues long. The DNA of the CDR3 is TGTGCCAGCAGCGACTACTACCGACCCGGCTTAGCCAAAAACATTCAGTACTTC. Translation gives CASSDYYRPGLAKNIQYF.

This clonotype was seen repeatedly, ten times or more. The chain recombines TRBV27 with TRBJ1-2, with 7 bases that match TRBD1. The CDR3 extends over 11 amino acids. V shed 10 bases and J 8 bases; nucleotides not matched to a gene: 7. Germline V gene data show CDR1 as MNHEY and CDR2 as SMNVEV (reference sequence). CDR3 sequence: CATRQGLGYTF. CDR3 in DNA: TGTGCCACCAGACAGGGACTGGGCTACACCTTC.

This chain uses TRBV10-1 with TRBJ2-1, with 8 bases aligning to TRBD2. Germline V gives CDR1 WNHNN, CDR2 SYGVQD (reference sequence). V lost 6 bases and J lost 3; bases outside the gene matches: 10. The CDR3 totals 16 residues. CDR3 amino acids: CASSKTGREVYNEQFF. The CDR3 region has the DNA TGCGCCAGCAGCAAGACGGGGCGGGAGGTCTACAATGAGCAGTTCTTC.

This clonotype was found many times. The chain recombines TRBV29-1 with TRBJ2-6; D not certain. This CDR3 contains 16 residues. Trimming removed 0 bases from V and 0 bases from J, with 9 bases in between. Per the germline V gene, CDR1 is SQVTM and CDR2 is ANQGSEA. The CDR3 coding sequence is TGCAGCGTTGAAGATCCCCCAGTCTCTGGGGCCAACGTCCTGACTTTC. As protein: CSVEDPPVSGANVLTF.

Only a few counts were recorded for this clonotype. The rearrangement joins TRBV18 to TRBJ2-5, with 14 bases aligning to TRBD2. Unmatched junction bases numbered 4, after V lost 5 bases and J lost 2 bases. Germline-derived CDR1 and CDR2 are KGHSH and LQKENI. This CDR3 comprises 16 residues. The CDR3 DNA reads TGTGCCAGCTCATCACGGACTAGCGGGAGGCAAGAGACCCAGTACTTC. Translation: CASSSRTSGRQETQYF.

The chain is built from TRBV14 and TRBJ1-2; no clear D gene. Looked up from germline, CDR1 is SGHDN and CDR2 is FVKESK. This CDR3 is built from 15 residues. V dropped 6 bases and J dropped 7 bases, with 21 bases sitting between them. CDR3 loop: CASRRSRGGNFGYTF. The DNA for the CDR3 is TGTGCCAGCAGAAGATCAAGAGGAGGGAATTTTGGCTACACCTTC.

J is TRBJ2-7 and V is TRBV28; 8 positions match TRBD2. The length of the CDR3 is 14 residues. V was clipped by 6 bases and J by 1 base; unmatched bases: 5. CDR1 is MDHEN, CDR2 SYDVKM, per germline. The CDR3 loop is CASRDRGGSYEQYF. The CDR3 region has the DNA TGTGCCAGCAGGGATCGGGGGGGGTCCTACGAGCAGTACTTC.

This clonotype was counted many times. The gene calls are TRBV5-1 and TRBJ2-1; 9 bases agree with TRBD1. The trim removed 4 bases at V and 12 bases at J, leaving 17 bases unmatched. The CDR3 has 16 residues. Germline V gives CDR1 SGHRS, CDR2 YFSETQ. The chain's CDR3 is CASSMRTGGAGGAQFF. CDR3 bases: TGCGCCAGCAGCATGAGAACAGGGGGCGCGGGCGGCGCGCAGTTCTTC.

Many counts were recorded for this clonotype. The chain couples TRBV6-5 to TRBJ1-1; 7 nucleotides match TRBD1. Germline V gene sequence: CDR1 MNHEY, CDR2 SVGAGI. V lost 5 bases to trimming and J lost 7 bases; unmatched junction nucleotides: 1. This CDR3 is built from 11 residues. This CDR3 reads CASSQGGEAFF. CDR3 bases: TGTGCCAGCAGTCAGGGGGGTGAAGCTTTCTTT.

This clonotype has a handful of counts. The V call is TRBV29-1, the J call TRBJ1-5, with D perhaps matching TRBD1 (6 bases). Germline V gives CDR1 SQVTM, CDR2 ANQGSEA. This CDR3 is built from 18 residues. V lost 6 bases and J 0 bases, leaving 24 bases between the germline ends. The CDR3 spells CSVPRRGSRSYSNQPQHF. CDR3 sequence (DNA): TGCAGCGTCCCTAGAAGGGGGAGCAGGTCATATAGCAATCAGCCCCAGCATTTT.